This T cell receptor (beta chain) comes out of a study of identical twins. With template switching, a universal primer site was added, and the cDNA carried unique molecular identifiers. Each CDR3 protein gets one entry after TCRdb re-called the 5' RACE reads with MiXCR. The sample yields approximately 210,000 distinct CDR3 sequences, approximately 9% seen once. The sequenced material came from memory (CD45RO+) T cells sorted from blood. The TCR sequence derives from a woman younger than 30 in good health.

The CDR3 spells CSARDHPPETQYF. CDR3 sequence (DNA): TGCAGTGCTAGAGATCACCCCCCGGAGACCCAGTACTTC. The rearrangement links TRBV20-1 to TRBJ2-5; no clear D. The CDR3 covers 13 residues. Germline CDR1 is DFQATT and CDR2 is SNEGSKA (reference sequence). The V gene lost 0 bases and the J gene lost 5 bases, with 10 bases spanning the gap.